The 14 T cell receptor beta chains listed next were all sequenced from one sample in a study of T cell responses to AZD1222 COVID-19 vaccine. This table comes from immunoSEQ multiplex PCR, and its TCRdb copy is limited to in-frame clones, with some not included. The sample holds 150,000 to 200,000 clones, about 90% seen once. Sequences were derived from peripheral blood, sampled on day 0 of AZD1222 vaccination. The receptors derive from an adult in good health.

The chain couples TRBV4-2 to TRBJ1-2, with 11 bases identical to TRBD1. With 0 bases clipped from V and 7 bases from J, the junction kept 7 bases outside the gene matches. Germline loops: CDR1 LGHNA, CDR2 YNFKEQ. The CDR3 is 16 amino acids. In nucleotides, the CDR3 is TGTGCCAGCAGCCAAGATCGGACAGGGGGCAAGCGTGGCTACACCTTC. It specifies CASSQDRTGGKRGYTF.

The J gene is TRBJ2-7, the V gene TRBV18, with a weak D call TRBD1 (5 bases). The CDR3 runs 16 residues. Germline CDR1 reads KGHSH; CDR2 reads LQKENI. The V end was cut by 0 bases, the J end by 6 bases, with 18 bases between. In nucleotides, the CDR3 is TGTGCCAGCTCACCACCTAACCAGGGCCCGAAGGGCGAGCAGTACTTC. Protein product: CASSPPNQGPKGEQYF. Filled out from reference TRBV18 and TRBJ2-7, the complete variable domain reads NAGVMQNPRHLVRRRGQEARLRCSPMKGHSHVYWYRQLPEEGLKFMVYLQKENIIDESGMPKERFSAEFPKEGPSILRIQQVVRGDSAAYFCASSPPNQGPKGEQYFGPGTRLTVT.

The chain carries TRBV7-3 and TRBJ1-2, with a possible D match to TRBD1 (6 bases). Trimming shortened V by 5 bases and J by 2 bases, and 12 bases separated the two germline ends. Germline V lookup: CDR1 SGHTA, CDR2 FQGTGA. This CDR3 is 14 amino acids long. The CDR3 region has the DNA TGTGCCAGCAGCCCCGGACAGTTAAACTATGGCTACACCTTC. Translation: CASSPGQLNYGYTF.

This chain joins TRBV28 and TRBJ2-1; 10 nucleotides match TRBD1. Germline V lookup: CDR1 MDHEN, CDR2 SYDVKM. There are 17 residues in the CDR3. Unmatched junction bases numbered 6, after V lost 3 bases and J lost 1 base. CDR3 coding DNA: TGTGCCAGCAGTTTTACGACAGGGGGCAGGTCCTACAATGAGCAGTTCTTC. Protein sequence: CASSFTTGGRSYNEQFF.

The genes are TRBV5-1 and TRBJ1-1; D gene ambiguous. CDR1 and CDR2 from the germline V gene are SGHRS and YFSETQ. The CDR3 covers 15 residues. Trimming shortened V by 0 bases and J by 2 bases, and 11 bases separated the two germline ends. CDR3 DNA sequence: TGCGCCAGCAGCTTGGGGTCAGACGGAAACACTGAAGCTTTCTTT. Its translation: CASSLGSDGNTEAFF.

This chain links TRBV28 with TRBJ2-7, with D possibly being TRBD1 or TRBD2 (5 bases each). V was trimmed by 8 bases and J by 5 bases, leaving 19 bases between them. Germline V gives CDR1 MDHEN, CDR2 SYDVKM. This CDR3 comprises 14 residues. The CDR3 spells CASSLGVRVDEQYF. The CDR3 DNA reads TGTGCCAGCTCCCTGGGGGTGCGGGTCGACGAGCAGTACTTC. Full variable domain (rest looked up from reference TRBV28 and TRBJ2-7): DVKVTQSSRYLVKRTGEKVFLECVQDMDHENMFWYRQDPGLGLRLIYFSYDVKMKEKGDIPEGYSVSREKKERFSLILESASTNQTSMYLCASSLGVRVDEQYFGPGTRLTVT.

This CDR3 is CASSLRQGGEKLFF. The CDR3 region has the DNA TGTGCCAGCAGCCTCAGACAGGGCGGTGAAAAACTGTTTTTT. V and J are TRBV3-1 (or the pseudogene TRBV3-2) and TRBJ1-4, with 7 bases identical to TRBD1. CDR1 is LGHDT and CDR2 is YNNKEL in the germline V gene (reference sequence). After removal of 4 bases from V and 7 bases from J, the junction contained 6 bases not matched to a gene. The CDR3 runs to 14 residues.

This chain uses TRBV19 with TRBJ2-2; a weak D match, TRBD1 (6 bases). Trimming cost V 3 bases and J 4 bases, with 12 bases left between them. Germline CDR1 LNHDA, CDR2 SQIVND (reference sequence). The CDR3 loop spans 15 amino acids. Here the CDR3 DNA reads TGTGCCAGTAGTATTGTCACAGGGATCACCGGGGAGCTGTTTTTT. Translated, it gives CASSIVTGITGELFF.

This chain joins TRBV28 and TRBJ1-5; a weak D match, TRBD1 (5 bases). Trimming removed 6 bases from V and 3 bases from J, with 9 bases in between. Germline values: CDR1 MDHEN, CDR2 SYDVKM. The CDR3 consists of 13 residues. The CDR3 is CASRTVPNQPQHF. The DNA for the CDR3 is TGTGCCAGCAGGACAGTTCCCAATCAGCCCCAGCATTTT.

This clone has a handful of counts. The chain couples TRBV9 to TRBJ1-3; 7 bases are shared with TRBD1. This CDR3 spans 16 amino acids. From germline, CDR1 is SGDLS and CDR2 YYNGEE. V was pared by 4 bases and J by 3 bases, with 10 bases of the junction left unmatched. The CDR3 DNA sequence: TGTGCCAGCAGCCCTAGGGCTCAGGGGGGTGGAAACACCATATATTTT. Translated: CASSPRAQGGGNTIYF.

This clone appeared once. CDR3 loop: CASSYRAGGVDNEQFF. As DNA, the CDR3 is TGTGCCAGCAGTTATAGAGCGGGAGGGGTGGACAATGAGCAGTTCTTC. The rearrangement uses TRBV6-2 or TRBV6-3 and TRBJ2-1, with 10 bases that match TRBD2. This CDR3 region has 16 residues. The ends lost 3 bases at V and 5 bases at J; junction bases unmatched: 7. In germline, CDR1 is MNHEY, CDR2 SVGEGT.

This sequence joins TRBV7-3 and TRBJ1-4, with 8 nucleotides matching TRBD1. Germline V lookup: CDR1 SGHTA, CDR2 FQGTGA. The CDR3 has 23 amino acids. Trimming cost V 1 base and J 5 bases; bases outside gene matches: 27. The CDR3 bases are TGTGCCAGCAGCTTAAGGACCACCTTTAACTTACGGGGAGGGAGGGACAGGAATGAAAAACTGTTTTTT. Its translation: CASSLRTTFNLRGGRDRNEKLFF.

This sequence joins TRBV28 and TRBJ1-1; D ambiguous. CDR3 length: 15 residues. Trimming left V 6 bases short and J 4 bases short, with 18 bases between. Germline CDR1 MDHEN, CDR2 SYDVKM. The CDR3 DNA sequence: TGTGCCAGCAGCCCCTCCCCCGGGTTTAGCACTGAAGCTTTCTTT. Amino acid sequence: CASSPSPGFSTEAFF.

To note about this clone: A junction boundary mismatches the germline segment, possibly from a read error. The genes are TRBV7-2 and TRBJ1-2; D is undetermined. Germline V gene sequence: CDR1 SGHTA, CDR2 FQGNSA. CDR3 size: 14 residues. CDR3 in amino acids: CANSLRGFGIGYTF. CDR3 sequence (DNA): TGTGCCAACAGCTTACGAGGGTTCGGAATTGGCTACACCTTC.